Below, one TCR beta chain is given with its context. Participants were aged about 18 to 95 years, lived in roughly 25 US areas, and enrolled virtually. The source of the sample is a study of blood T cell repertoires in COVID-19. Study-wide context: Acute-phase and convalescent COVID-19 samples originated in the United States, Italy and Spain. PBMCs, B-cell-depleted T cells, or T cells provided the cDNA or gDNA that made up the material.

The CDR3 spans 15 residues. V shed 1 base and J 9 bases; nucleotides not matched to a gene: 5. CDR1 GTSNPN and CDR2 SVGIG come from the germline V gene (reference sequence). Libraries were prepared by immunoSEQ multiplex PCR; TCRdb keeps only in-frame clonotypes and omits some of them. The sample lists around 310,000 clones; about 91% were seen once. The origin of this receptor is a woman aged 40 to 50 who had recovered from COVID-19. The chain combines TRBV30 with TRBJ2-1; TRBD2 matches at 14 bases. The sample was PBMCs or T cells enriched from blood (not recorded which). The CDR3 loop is CAWSGGLAGVSEQFF. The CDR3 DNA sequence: TGTGCCTGGAGTGGGGGACTAGCGGGAGTCAGTGAGCAGTTCTTC.